The T cell receptor beta chain under discussion was sequenced for a study of graft-versus-host responses after intestinal transplantation. Study-wide context: Induction with anti-thymocyte globulin, then tacrolimus and steroids for three to four years, was given to all recipients. Study results and caveats: There were GvH clones found in recipient marrow, and some of them appeared first in ileum or blood.

Germline CDR1 is SGHAT and CDR2 is FQNNGV. The V end was cut by 6 bases, the J end by 0 bases, with 14 bases between. The CDR3 extends over 16 amino acids. This table comes from immunoSEQ multiplex PCR, and its TCRdb copy is limited to in-frame clones, with some not included. The repertoire holds about 21,000 clones, 50% to 70% seen once, with 1% in the top ten. Each mixed lymphocyte reaction held around 200,000 CFSE-labeled responders and around 200,000 irradiated violet-dye-labeled stimulators. This TCR was recovered from a human patient who received an intestinal transplant. J is TRBJ2-2 and V is TRBV11-2; tentative D call: TRBD1 (6 bases). Sample: alloreactive CD4+ T cells from a mixed lymphocyte reaction culture, taken before intestinal transplant. Subset reported: CFSE-low proliferating T cells sorted from approximately six-day pre-transplant mixed lymphocyte reaction (GvH or HvG direction). The CDR3 reads CASRPYGQTNTGELFF. For the CDR3, the DNA is TGTGCCAGCAGGCCCTACGGACAGACGAACACCGGGGAGCTGTTTTTT.